This T cell receptor (beta chain) emerged from a study of PD-L1 blockade in urothelial cancer. Study-wide results and limits: Better survival was forecast by a pretreatment blood TCR clonality below the median.

Synthetic analogs of TCR templates were spiked into every PCR. Some clones are missing from TCRdb's copy, which holds only in-frame ones; the method was immunoSEQ multiplex PCR. This table holds under 100,000 clones, roughly 87% found once. Of note for this clone: Antigen: not known.

Germline-derived CDR1 and CDR2 are SGHRS and YFSETQ. The CDR3 is made up of 15 amino acids. The V and J ends lost 5 bases and 7 bases respectively, with 18 bases between them. The gene calls are TRBV5-1 and TRBJ1-4; D might be TRBD1 (6 bases). This TCR came from a man in his 70s with urothelial cancer. Sequenced material: PBMCs, taken around atezolizumab (anti-PD-L1) treatment. The CDR3 region has the DNA TGCGCCAGCAGTCTGGGGCCGGACAGCCTTGAAAAACTGTTTTTT. It specifies CASSLGPDSLEKLFF.